Shown below are 30 T cell receptor beta chains from a single sample sequenced in a study of T cell repertoires in cytomegalovirus infection. TCRdb re-called the reads with MiXCR, one entry per CDR3 protein. In the table there are hundreds of thousands of distinct CDR3 sequences, roughly 34% of which are singletons. Their antigens remain unidentified. Sequencing was performed on cultured PBMCs, taken from culture after CMV antigen stimulation. Receptors were obtained from a human donor in good health (CMV status not recorded). Some clones in this sample may be carry-over from other donors' samples.

The sample holds many counts of this clonotype. V is TRBV7-9 and J is TRBJ1-2, with 9 nucleotides matching TRBD1. J was trimmed by 3 bases and V by 5 bases; bases with no gene match: 4. Germline-derived CDR1 and CDR2 are SEHNR and FQNEAQ (reference sequence). The CDR3 loop spans 14 amino acids. In nucleotides, the CDR3 is TGTGCCAGCAGCCACAGACAGGGGGACTATGGCTACACCTTC. Amino acid sequence: CASSHRQGDYGYTF.

This sequence joins TRBV7-2 and TRBJ2-7; D is undetermined. The length of the CDR3 is 13 residues. Trimming took off 4 bases at V and 4 bases at J, with 11 bases between the two ends. Germline CDR1 reads SGHTA; CDR2 reads FQGNSA. CDR3 amino acids: CASSSLGSYEQYF. CDR3 in DNA: TGTGCCAGCAGCTCCTTAGGTTCGTACGAGCAGTACTTC.

The sample holds one count of this clonotype. J is TRBJ2-5 and V is TRBV29-1; 10 bases line up with TRBD2. This CDR3 is built from 14 residues. The V gene end was trimmed by 7 bases and the J gene end by 0 bases; junction bases not matched to a gene: 5. Per the germline V gene, CDR1 is SQVTM and CDR2 is ANQGSEA. CDR3 sequence reads: CSGSAGGNQETQYF. Written as DNA, the CDR3 is TGCAGCGGATCAGCGGGAGGGAACCAAGAGACCCAGTACTTC.

This clonotype came up many times. The rearrangement links TRBV19 to TRBJ1-1, with D unresolved. V shed 4 bases and J shed 1 base, with 4 bases lying between them. The CDR3 extends over 12 amino acids. Looked up from germline, CDR1 is LNHDA and CDR2 is SQIVND (reference sequence). Here the CDR3 reads CASSRQNTEAFF. The CDR3 DNA reads TGTGCCAGTAGTAGACAGAACACTGAAGCTTTCTTT. The variable domain in full, completed from reference TRBV19 and TRBJ1-1, reads DGGITQSPKYLFRKEGQNVTLSCEQNLNHDAMYWYRQDPGQGLRLIYYSQIVNDFQKGDIAEGYSVSREKKESFPLTVTSAQKNPTAFYLCASSRQNTEAFFGQGTRLTVV.

This clonotype was detected a few times. The chain joins TRBV20-1 to TRBJ2-1; no definite D call. Germline V lookup: CDR1 DFQATT, CDR2 SNEGSKA (reference sequence). Trimming cost V 3 bases and J 2 bases, with 11 bases left between them. This CDR3 contains 14 residues. CDR3 loop: CSASSRKAYNEQFF. The CDR3 bases are TGCAGTGCTAGTAGCAGAAAGGCCTACAATGAGCAGTTCTTC.

The chain uses TRBV7-2 and TRBJ2-5, with D tentatively TRBD1 (6 bases). Trimming removed 5 bases at V and 5 bases at J, with 12 bases between. Germline lookup yields CDR1 SGHTA and CDR2 FQGNSA. There are 13 residues in the CDR3. The CDR3 loop reads CASSARGLETQYF. The CDR3 region has the DNA TGTGCCAGCAGCGCCAGGGGTCTGGAGACCCAGTACTTC.

The V and J genes are TRBV24-1 and TRBJ2-3, with TRBD2 matching 10 bases. The trim removed 2 bases at V and 4 bases at J, leaving 5 bases unmatched. The CDR3 runs to 16 residues. In germline, CDR1 is KGHDR, CDR2 SFDVKD. The CDR3 DNA reads TGTGCCACCAGTGATTCGTCCCTAGCGGGAGCAGATACGCAGTATTTT. This translates into CATSDSSLAGADTQYF.

In its sample, this clonotype was seen many times. This chain uses TRBV7-2 with TRBJ1-5; D remains unclear. From germline, CDR1 is SGHTA and CDR2 FQGNSA. This CDR3 spans 15 amino acids. The V end was cut by 5 bases, the J end by 0 bases, with 11 bases between. In DNA, the CDR3 is TGTGCCAGCAGCGCCGGGTCCTATAGCAATCAGCCCCAGCATTTT. This codes for CASSAGSYSNQPQHF.

The J gene is TRBJ2-7, the V gene TRBV6-1, with 8 bases lining up with TRBD2. This CDR3 region has 15 residues. V was pared by 5 bases and J by 2 bases, with 8 bases of the junction left unmatched. From germline, CDR1 is MNHNS and CDR2 SASEGT. The CDR3 loop reads CASSSRGSGTYEQYV. Written as DNA, the CDR3 is TGTGCCAGCAGTTCCCGAGGTAGCGGGACCTACGAGCAGTACGTC.

There are many counts of this clonotype. The rearrangement joins TRBV28 to TRBJ2-7; D is undetermined. This CDR3 spans 12 amino acids. Trimming cost V 6 bases and J 0 bases, with 6 bases left between them. The germline V gene encodes CDR1 MDHEN and CDR2 SYDVKM. The CDR3 here is CASSLTSYEQYF. DNA for the CDR3: TGTGCCAGCAGCTTAACCTCCTACGAGCAGTACTTC.

This clonotype was counted a few times. The chain uses TRBV27 and TRBJ1-5; no definite D call. Trimming removed 6 bases from V and 2 bases from J, with 11 bases in between. The CDR3 is 14 amino acids. Looked up from germline, CDR1 is MNHEY and CDR2 is SMNVEV (reference sequence). The CDR3 DNA follows: TGTGCCAGCAGATCACGGGGAGGCAATCAGCCCCAGCATTTT. Protein sequence: CASRSRGGNQPQHF.

The sample holds one count of this clonotype. The genes are TRBV6-6 and TRBJ2-1; TRBD2 aligns across 14 bases. Germline V CDR1 and CDR2: MNHNY, SVGAGI (reference sequence). The CDR3 is 16 amino acids. V lost 5 bases and J lost 9; bases outside the gene matches: 9. CDR3: CASSASGTSGSIEQFF. The CDR3 coding sequence is TGTGCCAGCAGTGCCTCCGGGACTAGCGGGAGTATTGAGCAGTTCTTC.

This clonotype was counted a few times. The CDR3 region has the DNA TGTGCCAGCAGCTTCATAGGGGAAAAACTGTTTTTT. This codes for CASSFIGEKLFF. V is TRBV7-8 and J is TRBJ1-4, with no clear D. The germline gives CDR1 SGHVS, CDR2 FQNEAQ. This CDR3 spans 12 amino acids. V shed 3 bases and J shed 8 bases, with 7 bases lying between them.

V usage is TRBV19 and J usage is TRBJ2-1; tentatively, D is TRBD2 (6 bases). Trimming took off 5 bases at V and 4 bases at J, with 18 bases between the two ends. Germline V gene data show CDR1 as LNHDA and CDR2 as SQIVND (reference sequence). The CDR3 contains 16 residues. Here the CDR3 DNA reads TGTGCCAGTAGTGGCCGGGACTTAAGGAGTTACAATGAGCAGTTCTTC. Protein: CASSGRDLRSYNEQFF. The full variable domain, its missing parts supplied by reference TRBV19 and TRBJ2-1, is DGGITQSPKYLFRKEGQNVTLSCEQNLNHDAMYWYRQDPGQGLRLIYYSQIVNDFQKGDIAEGYSVSREKKESFPLTVTSAQKNPTAFYLCASSGRDLRSYNEQFFGPGTRLTVL.

The V and J genes are TRBV28 and TRBJ1-5; 7 nucleotides match TRBD1. Germline V CDR1 and CDR2: MDHEN, SYDVKM. Trimming took 5 bases from V and 0 from J; bases not matched to a gene: 10. The CDR3 has 17 amino acids. The CDR3, as DNA: TGTGCCAGCAGTACAAACGACAGGGCTTATAGCAATCAGCCCCAGCATTTT. Protein sequence: CASSTNDRAYSNQPQHF.

CDR3 protein: CASSIWGSLVNEQFF. The CDR3 nucleotides read TGTGCCAGTAGTATATGGGGGAGCTTGGTGAATGAGCAGTTCTTC. V and J are TRBV19 and TRBJ2-1; the D gene could be TRBD1 or TRBD2 (5 bases each). Germline-derived CDR1 and CDR2 are LNHDA and SQIVND (reference sequence). The CDR3 is made up of 15 amino acids. Trimming left V 2 bases short and J 7 bases short, with 15 bases between. Full variable domain (outside the CDR3, taken from reference TRBV19 and TRBJ2-1): DGGITQSPKYLFRKEGQNVTLSCEQNLNHDAMYWYRQDPGQGLRLIYYSQIVNDFQKGDIAEGYSVSREKKESFPLTVTSAQKNPTAFYLCASSIWGSLVNEQFFGPGTRLTVL.

This chain connects TRBV20-1 to TRBJ1-5; weak D call: TRBD1 (6 bases). V lost 1 base to trimming and J lost 10 bases, with 20 bases between them. This CDR3 has 15 residues. CDR1 and CDR2 (germline): DFQATT, SNEGSKA (reference sequence). This CDR3 is CSARGGQSSLGPQHF. CDR3 sequence (DNA): TGCAGTGCTAGAGGAGGACAGAGCAGTCTCGGACCCCAGCATTTT.

The chain combines TRBV20-1 with TRBJ2-3, with 16 bases matching TRBD2. The CDR3 consists of 19 residues. The V gene's germline CDR1 is DFQATT and CDR2 SNEGSKA (reference sequence). With V trimmed by 4 bases and J by 0 bases, 10 bases remained unmatched. This CDR3 is CSATYSGTSGRASTDTQYF. In DNA, the CDR3 is TGCAGTGCTACGTACTCCGGGACTAGCGGGAGGGCGAGCACAGATACGCAGTATTTT.

This clonotype was found many times. This chain links TRBV10-3 with TRBJ2-1; a weak D match, TRBD1 (6 bases). V was pared by 2 bases and J by 10 bases, with 12 bases between. This CDR3 region has 13 residues. Germline V CDR1 and CDR2: ENHRY, SYGVKD. In nucleotides, the CDR3 is TGTGCCATCAGTGAGCAAACAGGGAGAGAGCAGTTCTTC. As protein: CAISEQTGREQFF.

The V call is TRBV19, the J call TRBJ1-2; the D gene is possibly TRBD1 (5 bases). Germline-derived CDR1 and CDR2 are LNHDA and SQIVND (reference sequence). This CDR3 is 15 amino acids long. Between the trimmed V and J ends, which lost 7 bases and 3 bases, there was a span of 18 bases. The CDR3 nucleotides are TGTGCCAGTATTCGATCCGGGGGTAGGGACTATGGCTACACCTTC. It yields the protein CASIRSGGRDYGYTF.

This sequence joins TRBV19 and TRBJ2-6; D unresolved. V lost 7 bases, J lost 1 base, and 5 bases lay in between. The V gene's germline CDR1 is LNHDA and CDR2 SQIVND (reference sequence). This CDR3 has 13 amino acids. CDR3 loop: CASIESGANVLTF. The CDR3 DNA follows: TGTGCCAGTATAGAATCTGGGGCCAACGTCCTGACTTTC.

The V gene is TRBV27, the J gene TRBJ2-1; perhaps TRBD2 as D (6 bases). This CDR3 is 16 amino acids long. Between the trimmed V and J ends, which lost 4 bases and 4 bases, there was a span of 17 bases. From germline, CDR1 is MNHEY and CDR2 SMNVEV (reference sequence). In DNA, the CDR3 is TGTGCCAGCAGTTGGAGGACTAACCTAGAGTACAATGAGCAGTTCTTC. Translated, it gives CASSWRTNLEYNEQFF.

V is TRBV19 and J is TRBJ1-5; D not resolved. Germline V gives CDR1 LNHDA, CDR2 SQIVND (reference sequence). CDR3 length equals 13 residues. The V end was cut by 3 bases, the J end by 7 bases, with 10 bases between. The CDR3: CASSIGSRQPQHF. CDR3 DNA sequence: TGTGCCAGTAGTATCGGTAGCAGACAGCCCCAGCATTTT. The full variable domain, with the rest looked up from reference TRBV19 and TRBJ1-5, is DGGITQSPKYLFRKEGQNVTLSCEQNLNHDAMYWYRQDPGQGLRLIYYSQIVNDFQKGDIAEGYSVSREKKESFPLTVTSAQKNPTAFYLCASSIGSRQPQHFGDGTRLSIL.

This sequence joins TRBV20-1 and TRBJ1-1, with D hard to call. This CDR3 is built from 13 residues. The germline V and J ends were trimmed by 2 bases and 0 bases, with 7 bases remaining between them. CDR1 is DFQATT, CDR2 SNEGSKA, per germline (reference sequence). CDR3 coding DNA: TGCAGTGCTAGAACAGAACTGAACACTGAAGCTTTCTTT. Translating it yields CSARTELNTEAFF.

V and J are TRBV4-1 and TRBJ1-4; 7 bases agree with TRBD1. J gave up 14 bases and V 0 bases, and 6 bases lay outside the gene matches. The CDR3 has 13 residues. Per germline, CDR1 MGHRA and CDR2 YSYEKL. CDR3 sequence reads: CASSQDRQGRLFF. The DNA for the CDR3 is TGCGCCAGCAGCCAAGATCGACAGGGAAGGCTGTTTTTT.

The chain has TRBV10-3 and TRBJ2-1; 10 nucleotides agree with TRBD2. V lost 3 bases to trimming and J lost 2 bases; unmatched junction nucleotides: 4. This CDR3 contains 16 residues. Germline CDR1 ENHRY, CDR2 SYGVKD. The CDR3 region is CAISDHTSGTYNEQFF. CDR3 in DNA: TGTGCCATCAGTGACCACACTAGCGGGACCTACAATGAGCAGTTCTTC.

The chain couples TRBV7-2 to TRBJ2-1, with 9 bases lining up with TRBD2. The CDR3 is 14 amino acids. After removal of 2 bases from V and 9 bases from J, the junction contained 5 bases not matched to a gene. Germline CDR1 SGHTA, CDR2 FQGNSA. The CDR3 bases are TGTGCCAGCAGCTTAAAAAGGACTAGCGTTGAGCAGTTCTTC. Protein: CASSLKRTSVEQFF.

This chain joins TRBV6-5 and TRBJ2-7, with 10 positions matching TRBD2. The CDR3 runs to 14 residues. Unmatched junction bases numbered 8, after V lost 6 bases and J lost 6 bases. The germline V gene has CDR1 MNHEY and CDR2 SVGAGI. The CDR3 loop is CASRPLAGEGEQYV. The CDR3 nucleotides read TGTGCCAGCAGGCCCCTAGCGGGAGAGGGCGAGCAGTACGTC.

The sample holds many counts of this clonotype. The chain joins TRBV7-2 to TRBJ2-1; 7 nucleotides line up with TRBD2. After removal of 0 bases from V and 9 bases from J, the junction contained 11 bases not matched to a gene. CDR1 is SGHTA, CDR2 FQGNSA, per germline. This CDR3 has 16 residues. The CDR3 spells CASSLALGSGSGEQFF. DNA of the CDR3: TGTGCCAGCAGCTTAGCGCTCGGTAGCGGGTCGGGTGAGCAGTTCTTC.

The chain links TRBV28 to TRBJ1-2; D not certain. This CDR3 is built from 13 residues. Trimming took off 2 bases at V and 3 bases at J, with 7 bases between the two ends. Germline V gives CDR1 MDHEN, CDR2 SYDVKM. CDR3 bases: TGTGCCAGCAGTTTAGACCCGGACTATGGCTACACCTTC. Protein product: CASSLDPDYGYTF.